One sample yielded the 31 T cell receptor beta chains listed below, sequenced in a study of cytotoxic CD8 clonotypes in ibrutinib-treated CLL. The assay was immunoSEQ multiplex PCR, and TCRdb's table has in-frame clones only and misses some. This table holds some 200,000 clones, nearly 80% found once. Specimen: PBMCs, collected after 12 months of ibrutinib treatment. Receptors originate from a human donor with chronic lymphocytic leukemia.

The genes are TRBV2 and TRBJ2-7; 10 nucleotides line up with TRBD2. Germline CDR1 is SNHLY and CDR2 is FYNNEI. Germline trimming cut 8 bases from V and 1 base from J; bases unmatched to any gene: 5. This CDR3 comprises 14 residues. Here the CDR3 reads CASDRTSGSYEQYF. CDR3 bases: TGTGCCAGCGACAGGACTAGCGGTTCCTACGAGCAGTACTTC. The whole variable domain, filled in from reference TRBV2 and TRBJ2-7, reads EPEVTQTPSHQVTQMGQEVILRCVPISNHLYFYWYRQILGQKVEFLVSFYNNEISEKSEIFDDQFSVERPDGSNFTLKIRSTKLEDSAMYFCASDRTSGSYEQYFGPGTRLTVT.

Only one count was recorded for this clone. V is TRBV7-9 and J is TRBJ2-3; D is tentatively TRBD1 or TRBD2 (5 bases each). The CDR3 has 16 amino acids. CDR1 is SEHNR, CDR2 FQNEAQ, per germline (reference sequence). V dropped 1 base and J dropped 1 base, with 12 bases sitting between them. The chain's CDR3 is CASSLGAGAGTDTQYF. CDR3 coding DNA: TGTGCCAGCAGCTTAGGGGCCGGGGCTGGCACAGATACGCAGTATTTT. Together with reference TRBV7-9 and TRBJ2-3, the CDR3 gives the full variable domain: DTGVSQNPRHKITKRGQNVTFRCDPISEHNRLYWYRQTLGQGPEFLTYFQNEAQLEKSRLLSDRFSAERPKGSFSTLEIQRTEQGDSAMYLCASSLGAGAGTDTQYFGPGTRLTVL.

CDR3: CASSDEGTGPYEQYF. CDR3 coding DNA: TGTGCCAGCAGTGACGAGGGGACAGGGCCCTACGAGCAGTACTTC. The rearrangement links TRBV6-1 to TRBJ2-7; 9 nucleotides align to TRBD1. Germline CDR1 MNHNS, CDR2 SASEGT. J gave up 2 bases and V 3 bases, and 5 bases lay outside the gene matches. The CDR3 covers 15 residues.

In its sample, this clone was seen once. The chain is built from TRBV7-3 and TRBJ2-1; D unresolved. With 3 bases removed from V and 7 bases from J, the gap between germline ends came to 4 bases. This CDR3 comprises 11 residues. From germline, CDR1 is SGHTA and CDR2 FQGTGA. The CDR3 reads CASSLANEQFF. The CDR3 DNA reads as TGTGCCAGCAGCTTGGCGAATGAGCAGTTCTTC. The entire variable domain, with the rest obtained from reference TRBV7-3 and TRBJ2-1, is as follows: GAGVSQTPSNKVTEKGKYVELRCDPISGHTALYWYRQSLGQGPEFLIYFQGTGAADDSGLPNDRFFAVRPEGSVSTLKIQRTERGDSAVYLCASSLANEQFFGPGTRLTVL.

This chain connects TRBV6-5 to TRBJ2-7; 10 bases agree with TRBD2. Germline CDR1 MNHEY, CDR2 SVGAGI. The CDR3 consists of 15 residues. The V segment lost 1 base and the J segment 5 bases; nucleotides outside the gene matches: 5. This chain's CDR3 is CASSYFTSGIHEQYF. The CDR3 DNA reads TGTGCCAGCAGTTACTTCACTAGCGGGATCCACGAGCAGTACTTC.

This clone was detected ten times or more. The chain combines TRBV10-2 with TRBJ2-1; tentatively, D is TRBD2 (5 bases). V was trimmed by 0 bases and J by 13 bases, leaving 13 bases between them. Germline V CDR1 and CDR2: WSHSY, SAAADI. The CDR3 loop spans 13 amino acids. CDR3 nucleotide sequence: TGCGCCAGCAGTGAGTCGGAAGCGGTCGAACAGTTCTTC. Protein sequence: CASSESEAVEQFF.

The J gene is TRBJ2-3, the V gene TRBV18; D is unclear. Germline V lookup: CDR1 KGHSH, CDR2 LQKENI. Trimming removed 2 bases at V and 1 base at J, with 4 bases between. This CDR3 is 13 amino acids long. CDR3 region: CASSPWGTDTQYF. For the CDR3, the DNA is TGTGCCAGCTCACCATGGGGCACAGATACGCAGTATTTT.

V is TRBV2 and J is TRBJ2-2; 15 bases fit TRBD2. J gave up 8 bases and V 6 bases, and 4 bases lay outside the gene matches. The CDR3 totals 15 residues. Germline V gene lookup returns CDR1 SNHLY and CDR2 FYNNEI. The CDR3 nucleotides read TGTGCCAGCAGCGGACTAGCGGGGGGGCCGGGGGAGCTGTTTTTT. Its protein is CASSGLAGGPGELFF.

This chain joins TRBV4-2 and TRBJ2-7; 9 nucleotides line up with TRBD2. The J segment lost 1 base and the V segment lost 0 bases, leaving 4 bases of the junction unmatched. This CDR3 is built from 16 residues. The V gene's germline CDR1 is LGHNA and CDR2 YNFKEQ. CDR3 coding DNA: TGTGCCAGCAGCCAAGATACAGCGGGGGGATCCTACGAGCAGTACTTC. As protein: CASSQDTAGGSYEQYF.

The chain carries TRBV6-5 and TRBJ1-4; possible D gene TRBD1, 6 bases. The CDR3 runs 14 residues. Looked up from germline, CDR1 is MNHEY and CDR2 is SVGAGI. V was shortened by 5 bases and J by 5 bases, with 12 bases between the two germline ends. CDR3: CASSRTASNEKLFF. The CDR3 bases are TGTGCCAGCAGTCGGACAGCCTCAAATGAAAAACTGTTTTTT.

This chain connects TRBV9 to TRBJ1-4; possible D gene TRBD1, 5 bases. The CDR3 extends over 15 amino acids. The ends were cut back, 4 bases at V and 8 bases at J, with 18 bases in the middle. CDR1 and CDR2 (germline): SGDLS, YYNGEE. The CDR3 sequence is CASSPRPGAREKLFF. Here the CDR3 DNA reads TGTGCCAGCAGCCCGAGGCCTGGGGCGAGGGAAAAACTGTTTTTT. Complete variable domain (other parts from reference TRBV9 and TRBJ1-4): DSGVTQTPKHLITATGQRVTLRCSPRSGDLSVYWYQQSLDQGLQFLIQYYNGEERAKGNILERFSAQQFPDLHSELNLSSLELGDSALYFCASSPRPGAREKLFFGSGTQLSVL.

This clone showed up just once. The chain couples TRBV4-2 to TRBJ1-1; 9 bases line up with TRBD1. CDR1 and CDR2 (germline): LGHNA, YNFKEQ. The CDR3 covers 15 residues. The ends lost 5 bases at V and 8 bases at J; junction bases unmatched: 12. The CDR3: CASSYPGTGTQEAFF. The CDR3 DNA sequence: TGTGCCAGCAGCTACCCCGGGACAGGGACTCAAGAAGCTTTCTTT.

V is TRBV12-2 and J is TRBJ2-2; the DNA was not compared with TRBD1, the D call given in the table. TRBV12-2 is flagged as a pseudogene. The CDR3 covers 22 residues. CDR3 DNA sequence: TGTGCAAGTCGCTTAGAAGTGGTAAGTGGCAGGCCTCCGATGAGAAACACCGGGGAGCTGTTTTTT. This encodes CASRLEVVSGRPPMRNTGELFF.

The chain is built from TRBV28 and TRBJ1-2; possible D gene TRBD1, 5 bases. The CDR3 length is 13 residues. CDR1 MDHEN and CDR2 SYDVKM come from the germline V gene. V was cut by 3 bases and J by 7 bases, with 12 bases left in between. The CDR3 is CASSFLQEAGYTF. CDR3 coding DNA: TGTGCCAGCAGTTTTCTACAGGAGGCTGGCTACACCTTC.

The sample holds a few counts of this clone. The chain couples TRBV7-9 to TRBJ2-7; D is possibly TRBD2 (6 bases). This CDR3 is 13 amino acids long. Trimming pared 4 bases from V and 9 bases from J, leaving 16 bases between. Germline loops: CDR1 SEHNR, CDR2 FQNEAQ (reference sequence). This CDR3 reads CASSSRQRERQYF. Here the CDR3 DNA reads TGTGCCAGCAGCTCCCGCCAACGGGAGCGGCAGTACTTC.

The rearrangement joins TRBV5-1 to TRBJ2-1; 9 bases align to TRBD2. From germline, CDR1 is SGHRS and CDR2 YFSETQ. CDR3 length equals 16 residues. With 3 bases clipped from V and 8 bases from J, the junction kept 12 bases outside the gene matches. CDR3 DNA sequence: TGCGCCAGCAGCTCCGGCGGCGGGAGGGCCCAGGATGAGCAGTTCTTC. Protein: CASSSGGGRAQDEQFF.

The V and J genes are TRBV6-5 and TRBJ1-1, with TRBD1 as a possible D gene (5 bases). V was clipped by 0 bases and J by 4 bases, with 12 bases between them. CDR3 length: 15 residues. CDR1 MNHEY and CDR2 SVGAGI come from the germline V gene. The CDR3 here is CASSYSGGAGTEAFF. Written as DNA, the CDR3 is TGTGCCAGCAGTTACTCGGGGGGTGCGGGCACTGAAGCTTTCTTT.

The chain has TRBV6-5 and TRBJ2-7; D is perhaps TRBD1 (6 bases). The germline V gene has CDR1 MNHEY and CDR2 SVGAGI. The CDR3 is made up of 15 amino acids. V gave up 0 bases and J gave up 4 bases, with 13 bases separating them. CDR3 bases: TGTGCCAGCAGTTACTCGACGACAGGACAGTACGAGCAGTACTTC. Translated, it gives CASSYSTTGQYEQYF.

In this sample, this clone turned up once. The gene calls are TRBV9 and TRBJ2-2; D may correspond to TRBD1 or TRBD2 (6 bases each). CDR3 size: 15 residues. Trimming stripped 7 bases from V and 5 bases from J, with 18 bases between. Germline CDR1 SGDLS, CDR2 YYNGEE. The CDR3 DNA is TGTGCCAGCCACCCTCCAACAGGGAGGACCGGGGAGCTGTTTTTT. Its protein is CASHPPTGRTGELFF.

The chain is built from TRBV4-1 and TRBJ2-5; D ambiguous. The germline V gene has CDR1 MGHRA and CDR2 YSYEKL. This CDR3 has 13 amino acids. Between the trimmed V and J ends, which lost 2 bases and 1 base, there was a span of 5 bases. This CDR3 reads CASSQKSQETQYF. The CDR3 DNA is TGCGCCAGCAGCCAAAAGAGCCAAGAGACCCAGTACTTC.

V usage is TRBV25-1 and J usage is TRBJ2-5; D may be TRBD2 (6 bases). CDR3 length equals 13 residues. CDR1 and CDR2 from the germline V gene are MGHDK and SYGVNS. Trimming removed 3 bases from V and 5 bases from J, with 10 bases in between. This CDR3 reads CASSDAGRETQYF. The CDR3 bases are TGTGCCAGCAGTGACGCGGGGAGGGAGACCCAGTACTTC.

The V gene is TRBV6-5, the J gene TRBJ1-1; TRBD1 matches at 8 bases. Germline assignment: CDR1 MNHEY and CDR2 SVGAGI. The CDR3 runs 14 residues. Germline trimming cut 5 bases from V and 4 bases from J; bases unmatched to any gene: 6. CDR3 in DNA: TGTGCCAGCAGTCCGACAGGGGTTCTCACTGAAGCTTTCTTT. Its protein is CASSPTGVLTEAFF.

This chain connects TRBV6-5 to TRBJ1-5; maybe TRBD1 (5 bases). The CDR3 consists of 14 residues. The V gene lost 2 bases and the J gene lost 5 bases, with 10 bases spanning the gap. In germline, CDR1 is MNHEY, CDR2 SVGAGI. CDR3 residues: CASSYRPGHQPQHF. In DNA form, the CDR3 reads TGTGCCAGCAGTTACAGACCGGGGCATCAGCCCCAGCATTTT.

V and J are TRBV9 and TRBJ2-1, with 10 bases that match TRBD2. From germline, CDR1 is SGDLS and CDR2 YYNGEE. The CDR3 runs 16 residues. V gave up 0 bases and J gave up 6 bases; unmatched junction bases: 6. CDR3 loop: CASSVESGRAGNEQFF. Here the CDR3 DNA reads TGTGCCAGCAGCGTAGAAAGCGGGAGGGCCGGCAATGAGCAGTTCTTC.

This chain uses TRBV5-8 with TRBJ2-2; D ambiguous. V was shortened by 1 base and J by 4 bases, with 17 bases between the two germline ends. Germline loops: CDR1 SGHTS, CDR2 YDEGEE. The CDR3 consists of 17 residues. CDR3 coding DNA: TGTGCCAGCAGCTTGATAGTAGGGCAGGTCGTCACCGGGGAGCTGTTTTTT. Translation: CASSLIVGQVVTGELFF.

The V gene is TRBV5-1, the J gene TRBJ2-3; TRBD2 might be the D (9 bases). The CDR3 runs to 16 residues. Trimming took 3 bases from V and 4 from J, leaving 18 bases between them. The germline CDR1 and CDR2 sequences are SGHRS and YFSETQ. The CDR3 spells CASSSGGGRAPDTQYF. CDR3 sequence (DNA): TGCGCCAGCAGCTCAGGGGGCGGGAGGGCCCCAGATACGCAGTATTTT. The full variable domain, with the rest looked up from reference TRBV5-1 and TRBJ2-3, is KAGVTQTPRYLIKTRGQQVTLSCSPISGHRSVSWYQQTPGQGLQFLFEYFSETQRNKGNFPGRFSGRQFSNSRSEMNVSTLELGDSALYLCASSSGGGRAPDTQYFGPGTRLTVL.

The table lists this clone with a few counts. This chain connects TRBV5-4 to TRBJ2-7, with 8 bases aligning to TRBD2. This CDR3 comprises 15 residues. Germline-derived CDR1 and CDR2 are SGHNT and YYREEE (reference sequence). V was clipped by 4 bases and J by 7 bases; unmatched bases: 13. CDR3 sequence reads: CASSKSGGSLLEQYF. CDR3 bases: TGTGCCAGCAGCAAAAGCGGGGGATCCCTTCTAGAGCAGTACTTC.

The chain employs TRBV25-1 and TRBJ2-1; tentatively, D is TRBD1 (5 bases). Germline values: CDR1 MGHDK, CDR2 SYGVNS. The CDR3 covers 14 residues. V was trimmed by 4 bases and J by 7 bases, leaving 14 bases between them. CDR3 nucleotide sequence: TGTGCCAGCAGTGCTCAGGGCCCGCGAAATGAGCAGTTCTTC. Translated: CASSAQGPRNEQFF.

This clone turned up a few times. This chain links TRBV28 with TRBJ2-2; D unclear. Germline lookup yields CDR1 MDHEN and CDR2 SYDVKM. The CDR3 extends over 14 amino acids. Trimming left V 4 bases short and J 4 bases short, with 10 bases between. CDR3 sequence reads: CASSSGRATGELFF. Here the CDR3 DNA reads TGTGCCAGCAGTTCCGGTAGGGCCACCGGGGAGCTGTTTTTT. Using reference TRBV28 and TRBJ2-2 for the parts outside the CDR3, the full variable domain is DVKVTQSSRYLVKRTGEKVFLECVQDMDHENMFWYRQDPGLGLRLIYFSYDVKMKEKGDIPEGYSVSREKKERFSLILESASTNQTSMYLCASSSGRATGELFFGEGSRLTVL.

The rearrangement uses TRBV29-1 and TRBJ2-7; D unclear. CDR1 and CDR2 (germline): SQVTM, ANQGSEA. There are 12 residues in the CDR3. The V and J ends lost 8 bases and 4 bases respectively, with 15 bases between them. This CDR3 is CSYQEQSYEQYF. For the CDR3, the DNA is TGCAGCTACCAGGAGCAATCTTACGAGCAGTACTTC.

The sample holds a few counts of this clone. The rearrangement uses TRBV5-5 and TRBJ2-1, with D unclear. Trimming took 0 bases from V and 7 from J, leaving 8 bases between them. CDR1 is SGHKS, CDR2 YYEKEE, per germline (reference sequence). The CDR3 contains 13 residues. The CDR3 here is CASSLASANEQFF. The DNA of the CDR3 is TGTGCCAGCAGCTTGGCCTCAGCTAATGAGCAGTTCTTC.